The subject of this entry is one TCR beta chain. Its antigen is undetermined. This CDR3 is built from 15 residues. Germline assignment: CDR1 MDHEN and CDR2 SYDVKM. Between the trimmed V and J ends, which lost 2 bases and 8 bases, there was a span of 16 bases. The data stem from a study of post-analysis software for immune sequencing data. Study-level background: Both relapsing-remitting and secondary progressive multiple sclerosis featured among the disease courses, as did progressive-relapsing multiple sclerosis. Study results and caveats: The study found TRBV5-6, TRBV5-1 and TRBV20-1 among 5 or 6 TRBV segments more frequent in patients than controls. When compared against controls, multiple sclerosis patients showed significantly lower normalized Chao1 diversity. With F measure, samples from one preparation batch clustered together strongly.

Researchers reported that TCR beta cDNA libraries carried unique molecular identifiers. MiXCR was run by TCRdb on the PCR reads, yielding one entry per CDR3 protein. The sample has roughly 620,000 distinct CDR3 sequences, 44% seen once. Sequences were obtained from blood. This clonotype was sampled from a girl between 5 and 17 years old with multiple sclerosis. The chain is built from TRBV28 and TRBJ1-5; D is possibly TRBD1 (6 bases). CDR3 in DNA: TGTGCCAGCAGTTTAGGGGGCAGGGCAGAGGAGCCCCAGCATTTT. Amino acid sequence: CASSLGGRAEEPQHF.